Listed below are T cell receptor beta chains from one sample, sequenced in a study of graft-versus-host responses after intestinal transplantation. Assay used: immunoSEQ multiplex PCR; TCRdb lists only in-frame clones, some missing. Of approximately 16,000 clones in the sample, over 50% are singletons; the top ten hold about 13%. The material sequenced was ileum tissue, taken 524 days after transplant. These receptors all stem from a human patient who received an intestinal transplant, so some T cells may come from the graft donor. The CDR3 runs from the conserved cysteine through the conserved F or W. A D gene is named only where the DNA matches it firmly. Rows may omit the clone size; those that give it use once, few, many or a size class.

abundance,d_gene,v_gene,j_gene,CDR3aa,CDR3nt
few,TRBD1,TRBV5-6,TRBJ1-1,CASSLGLRTGGTEAFF,TGTGCCAGCAGCTTGGGTCTCAGGACAGGGGGCACTGAAGCTTTCTTT
.,TRBD2,TRBV4-3,TRBJ2-3,CASSQSQTPGGLDTQYF,TGCGCCAGCAGCCAATCCCAAACCCCGGGGGGGTTAGATACGCAGTATTTT
.,.,TRBV20-1,TRBJ1-2,CSARRSAGYTF,TGCAGTGCTAGACGGTCTGCCGGCTACACCTTC
.,TRBD2,TRBV2,TRBJ2-5,CASSEAVAGGLETQYF,TGTGCCAGCAGTGAAGCAGTAGCGGGGGGGCTGGAGACCCAGTACTTC
.,TRBD1,TRBV6-6,TRBJ2-7,CASSYSGQGSYEQYF,TGTGCCAGCAGTTACTCTGGACAGGGCTCCTACGAGCAGTACTTC
.,.,TRBV30,TRBJ1-1,CACQGHEAFF,TGTGCCTGTCAGGGACACGAAGCTTTCTTT
.,.,TRBV18,TRBJ2-7,CASSPNQETYEQYF,TGTGCCAGCTCACCAAATCAGGAAACCTACGAGCAGTACTTC
.,.,TRBV10-1,TRBJ1-5,CASRLENQPQHF,TGCGCCAGCAGGCTAGAAAATCAGCCCCAGCATTTT
few,.,TRBV7-9,TRBJ1-4,CASSATGSFEKLFF,TGTGCCAGCAGCGCTACAGGGTCGTTCGAAAAACTGTTTTTT
.,TRBD2,TRBV7-7,TRBJ2-7,CASSSSGGTMQYF,TGTGCCAGCAGCTCCTCGGGGGGGACAATGCAGTACTTC
.,TRBD1,TRBV6-5,TRBJ2-7,CASSYGTGNIYEQYF,TGTGCCAGCAGTTACGGGACAGGGAACATCTACGAGCAGTACTTC
.,TRBD1,TRBV27,TRBJ1-3,CASRETGLVNGNTIYF,TGTGCCAGCAGAGAGACAGGGTTGGTCAACGGAAACACCATATATTTT
.,TRBD2,TRBV19,TRBJ2-1,CASSVGLAGGNEQFF,TGTGCCAGTAGCGTCGGACTAGCCGGCGGCAATGAGCAGTTCTTC
.,.,TRBV18,TRBJ1-4,CASSPPGEVEKLFF,TGTGCCAGCTCACCGCCCGGAGAAGTTGAAAAACTGTTTTTT
once,TRBD2,TRBV5-1,TRBJ2-3,CASSLVLAGRTDTQYF,TGCGCCAGCAGCTTGGTATTAGCGGGACGCACAGATACGCAGTATTTT
few,.,TRBV1,TRBJ1-3,CTSSQDVDLGQRAENTIYF,TGCACCAGCAGCCAAGATGTGGATTTGGGCCAGAGGGCGGAAAACACCATATATTTT
.,.,TRBV4-3,TRBJ2-7,CASSQGRGGGIYEQYF,TGCGCCAGCAGCCAAGGGAGGGGGGGAGGGATCTACGAGCAGTACTTC
few,.,TRBV7-8,TRBJ2-1,CASSSRVLSYNEQFF,TGTGCCAGCAGTTCTCGGGTGCTCTCCTACAATGAGCAGTTCTTC
.,TRBD1,TRBV30,TRBJ1-2,CAWKGTGVFHGYTF,TGTGCCTGGAAAGGGACAGGGGTGTTCCATGGCTACACCTTC
.,TRBD1,TRBV6-5,TRBJ1-6,CASSYRVTGVNSPLHF,TGTGCCAGCAGTTATCGCGTCACAGGGGTCAATTCACCCCTCCACTTT
.,.,TRBV18,TRBJ2-3,CASSPRVGGGTDTQYF,TGTGCCAGCTCCCCCAGGGTCGGAGGGGGCACAGATACGCAGTATTTT
.,.,TRBV11-3,TRBJ2-1,CASSRDRHNEQFF,TGTGCCAGCTCCAGAGACAGACACAATGAGCAGTTCTTC
.,.,TRBV11-2,TRBJ2-7,CASSGLFGVDEQYF,TGTGCCAGCAGTGGACTGTTCGGGGTGGACGAGCAGTACTTC
few,.,TRBV20-1,TRBJ2-5,CSGTHQETQYF,TGCAGTGGAACACACCAAGAGACCCAGTACTTC
.,TRBD2,TRBV7-2,TRBJ2-1,CASSLARTSHNEQFF,TGTGCCAGCAGCTTAGCCAGGACTAGCCACAATGAGCAGTTCTTC
medium-sized,.,TRBV4-3,TRBJ1-2,CASSQDRSNYGYTF,TGCGCCAGCAGCCAAGATCGGAGTAACTATGGCTACACCTTC
.,TRBD2,TRBV7-6,TRBJ2-1,CASSVLAGSPFNEQFF,TGTGCCAGCAGCGTACTAGCGGGGTCACCTTTTAATGAGCAGTTCTTC
once,.,TRBV2,TRBJ2-3,CASSEELAGTDTQYF,TGTGCCAGCAGTGAAGAGTTAGCGGGCACAGATACGCAGTATTTT
.,.,TRBV9,TRBJ2-3,CASSPYGGGADTQYF,TGTGCCAGCAGCCCATACGGAGGGGGGGCAGATACGCAGTATTTT
.,TRBD1,TRBV2,TRBJ1-1,CASRGQGNTEAFF,TGTGCCAGCAGGGGACAGGGGAACACTGAAGCTTTCTTT
.,.,TRBV7-2,TRBJ2-1,CASSASYNEQFF,TGTGCCAGCAGCGCGTCATACAATGAGCAGTTCTTC
few,TRBD2,TRBV4-2,TRBJ2-3,CASSQDKAGGGDTQYF,TGTGCCAGCAGCCAAGACAAAGCGGGGGGGGGAGATACGCAGTATTTT
.,TRBD1,TRBV10-3,TRBJ1-2,CAIRDTVDREDGYTF,TGTGCCATCAGAGATACTGTGGACAGGGAGGATGGCTACACCTTC
.,TRBD2,TRBV5-6,TRBJ2-7,CASSLSGLAGGPKYEQYF,TGTGCCAGCAGTTTATCGGGACTAGCGGGGGGGCCGAAATACGAGCAGTACTTC
.,.,TRBV12-5,TRBJ2-3,CASGLGQGQGDTQYF,TGTGCTAGTGGTTTAGGGCAGGGGCAGGGAGATACGCAGTATTTT
few,.,TRBV5-1,TRBJ1-1,CASGWGEDTEAFF,TGCGCCAGCGGGTGGGGCGAGGACACTGAAGCTTTCTTT